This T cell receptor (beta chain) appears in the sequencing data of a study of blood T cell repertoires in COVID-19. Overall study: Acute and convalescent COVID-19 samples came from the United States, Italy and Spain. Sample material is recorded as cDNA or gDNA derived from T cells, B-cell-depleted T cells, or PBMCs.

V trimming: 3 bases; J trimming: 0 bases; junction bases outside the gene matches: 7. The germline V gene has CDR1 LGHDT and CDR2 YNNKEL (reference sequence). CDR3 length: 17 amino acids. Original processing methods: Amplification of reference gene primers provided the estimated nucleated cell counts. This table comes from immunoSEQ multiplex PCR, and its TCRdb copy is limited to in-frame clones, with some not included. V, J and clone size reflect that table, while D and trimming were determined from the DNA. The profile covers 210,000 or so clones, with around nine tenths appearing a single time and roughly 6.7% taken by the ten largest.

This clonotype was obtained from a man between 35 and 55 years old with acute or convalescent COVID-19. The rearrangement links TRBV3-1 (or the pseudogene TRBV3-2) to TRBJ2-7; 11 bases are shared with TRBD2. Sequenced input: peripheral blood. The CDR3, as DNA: TGTGCCAGCAGCCAGCGAAAGACTAGCGGGGCCTCCTACGAGCAGTACTTC. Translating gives CASSQRKTSGASYEQYF.